The clone carrying this T cell receptor (beta chain) was counted between two and nine times. Described time point: blood at routine non-recurrence follow-up after resection. Material for sequencing was whole RNA from tumor, nontumor lung or frozen PBMC, left unsorted. TCR cDNA molecules each carried a unique molecular identifier. TCRdb fed the 5' RACE reads into MiXCR, producing one record per CDR3 protein. The sample yields roughly 120,000 distinct CDR3 sequences, 12% seen once. The data were taken from a study of spatial heterogeneity in lung cancer. Study overall: The authors sequenced available follow-up PBMC samples, taken a median of approximately 2 years after resection. The library had UMIs, and each TCR and UMI pair averaged more than ten raw reads.

The CDR3 covers 12 residues. The germline V gene has CDR1 SEHNR and CDR2 FQNEAQ (reference sequence). Unmatched junction bases numbered 4, after V lost 5 bases and J lost 8 bases. J is TRBJ1-1 and V is TRBV7-9; 8 nucleotides align to TRBD1. The sequences come from PBMCs, collected at follow-up. The TCR sequence derives from a male donor with early-stage non-small cell lung cancer. CDR3 DNA sequence: TGTGCCAGCAGCGTAGGGACAGGCGAAGCTTTCTTT. It encodes CASSVGTGEAFF.